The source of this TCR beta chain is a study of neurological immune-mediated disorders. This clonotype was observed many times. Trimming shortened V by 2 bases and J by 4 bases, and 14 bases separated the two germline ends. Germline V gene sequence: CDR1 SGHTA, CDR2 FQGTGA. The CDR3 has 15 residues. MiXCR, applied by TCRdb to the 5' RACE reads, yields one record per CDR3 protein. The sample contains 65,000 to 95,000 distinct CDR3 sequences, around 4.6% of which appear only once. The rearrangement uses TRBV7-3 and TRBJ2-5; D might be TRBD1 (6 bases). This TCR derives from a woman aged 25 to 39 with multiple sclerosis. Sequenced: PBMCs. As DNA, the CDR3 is TGTGCCAGCAGCTTAGGGGTTGCACAGGGAGAGACCCAGTACTTC. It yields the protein CASSLGVAQGETQYF.